The 16 T cell receptor beta chains presented below share a single source sample, sequenced in a study of pediatric ulcerative colitis. Sequenced by immunoSEQ multiplex PCR; TCRdb stores in-frame clones only, minus some. In the table there are 15,000 to 20,000 clones, approximately 80% of which are singletons. Rectal tissue came from one to two pinch biopsies taken at colonoscopy. The sequencing sample was made of gut tissue. The receptors derive from a boy aged 10-17 years who was a control in a study of pediatric ulcerative colitis.

This chain uses TRBV10-1 with TRBJ2-2; 10 bases agree with TRBD2. J lost 3 bases, V lost 4 bases, and 8 bases had no gene match. Germline assignment: CDR1 WNHNN and CDR2 SYGVQD (reference sequence). CDR3 length: 17 residues. The CDR3 bases are TGCGCCAGCAGTGGACAAGCGGGGGGGCCTGACACCGGGGAGCTGTTTTTT. It translates to CASSGQAGGPDTGELFF.

V and J are TRBV6-5 and TRBJ2-5, with TRBD2 identical over 13 bases. V lost 5 bases to trimming and J lost 4 bases; unmatched junction nucleotides: 4. The CDR3 extends over 15 amino acids. The germline V gene encodes CDR1 MNHEY and CDR2 SVGAGI. The CDR3 DNA reads as TGTGCCAGCAGTACCAGACTAGCGGGAGGAGAGACCCAGTACTTC. It encodes CASSTRLAGGETQYF.

The chain is built from TRBV6-1 and TRBJ1-4; D gene uncertain. Trimming cost V 2 bases and J 7 bases, with 23 bases left between them. Per germline, CDR1 MNHNS and CDR2 SASEGT. This CDR3 contains 18 residues. Here the CDR3 reads CASSERGNRVGAIEKLFF. DNA for the CDR3: TGTGCCAGCAGTGAACGCGGGAATCGGGTGGGCGCGATTGAAAAACTGTTTTTT.

V and J are TRBV28 and TRBJ2-7; 7 bases align to TRBD1. V trimming: 1 base; J trimming: 4 bases; junction bases outside the gene matches: 13. Per the germline V gene, CDR1 is MDHEN and CDR2 is SYDVKM. The CDR3 sequence is 17 residues long. The CDR3 loop is CASSLSPNRGPAYEQYF. CDR3 coding DNA: TGTGCCAGCAGTTTATCCCCAAACAGGGGCCCTGCATACGAGCAGTACTTC.

This chain joins TRBV5-1 and TRBJ1-2, with 11 bases lining up with TRBD1. The length of the CDR3 is 14 residues. V lost 3 bases to trimming and J lost 2 bases; unmatched junction nucleotides: 0. CDR1 and CDR2 from the germline V gene are SGHRS and YFSETQ. The CDR3 nucleotides are TGCGCCAGCAGCTGGACAGGGGGCAACTATGGCTACACCTTC. Translated, it gives CASSWTGGNYGYTF.

The V gene is TRBV27, the J gene TRBJ1-1, with D possibly TRBD1 on 5 matching bases. The V end lost 3 bases, the J end lost 2 bases, and 7 bases lay between the germline ends. The CDR3 contains 13 residues. The germline CDR1 and CDR2 sequences are MNHEY and SMNVEV (reference sequence). This CDR3 reads CASSFQGNTEAFF. As DNA, the CDR3 is TGTGCCAGCAGTTTCCAGGGAAACACTGAAGCTTTCTTT.

J is TRBJ1-5 and V is TRBV19, with D possibly being TRBD1 (6 bases). The CDR3 runs to 14 residues. Germline V gene data show CDR1 as LNHDA and CDR2 as SQIVND (reference sequence). V was clipped by 4 bases and J by 6 bases, with 13 bases between them. This chain's CDR3 is CASSTHREGQPQHF. The CDR3 nucleotides are TGTGCCAGTAGTACTCACAGGGAGGGTCAGCCCCAGCATTTT.

The gene calls are TRBV9 and TRBJ2-1; 9 bases align to TRBD2. There are 14 residues in the CDR3. After removal of 0 bases from V and 11 bases from J, the junction contained 6 bases not matched to a gene. Germline CDR1 SGDLS, CDR2 YYNGEE. CDR3: CASSVASAGGKQFF. The CDR3 DNA sequence: TGTGCCAGCAGCGTAGCCTCGGCGGGGGGGAAGCAGTTCTTC. Full variable domain (missing parts from reference TRBV9 and TRBJ2-1): DSGVTQTPKHLITATGQRVTLRCSPRSGDLSVYWYQQSLDQGLQFLIQYYNGEERAKGNILERFSAQQFPDLHSELNLSSLELGDSALYFCASSVASAGGKQFFGPGTRLTVL.

This clone has just one count. V gene TRBV6-1 combines with J gene TRBJ1-3; the D is unclear. The CDR3 is 16 amino acids. V lost 1 base and J lost 0, with 10 bases in between. Germline values: CDR1 MNHNS, CDR2 SASEGT. CDR3 coding DNA: TGTGCCAGCAGTGAAGGGGAGAACTTCTCTGGAAACACCATATATTTT. Translating it yields CASSEGENFSGNTIYF.

This chain connects TRBV30 to TRBJ2-2; a weak D match, TRBD2 (7 bases). Trimming removed 0 bases from V and 7 bases from J, with 15 bases in between. CDR3 size: 15 residues. Germline values: CDR1 GTSNPN, CDR2 SVGIG (reference sequence). CDR3 amino acids: CAWSVSGGQIGELFF. DNA for the CDR3: TGTGCCTGGAGTGTATCGGGGGGCCAGATCGGGGAGCTGTTTTTT.

The V and J genes are TRBV7-8 and TRBJ2-5, with D hard to call. This CDR3 spans 11 amino acids. Deletions cut 3 bases from V and 6 bases from J, with 5 bases between. Germline V gives CDR1 SGHVS, CDR2 FQNEAQ. The CDR3 sequence: CASSFEQTQYF. CDR3 DNA: TGTGCCAGCAGCTTTGAACAGACCCAGTACTTC.

A single count supports this clone. The chain couples TRBV7-9 to TRBJ2-5, with TRBD2 as a possible D gene (6 bases). The CDR3 runs to 15 residues. The germline V and J ends were trimmed by 6 bases and 5 bases, with 19 bases remaining between them. Germline CDR1 and CDR2: SEHNR and FQNEAQ (reference sequence). CDR3 nucleotides: TGTGCCAGCAGATCCAACGCAGGACTAATGGAGACCCAGTACTTC. Residues: CASRSNAGLMETQYF.

The genes are TRBV9 and TRBJ2-1; TRBD1 agrees at 7 bases. The length of the CDR3 is 17 residues. The V gene's germline CDR1 is SGDLS and CDR2 YYNGEE. Unmatched junction bases numbered 11, after V lost 2 bases and J lost 3 bases. CDR3 sequence (DNA): TGTGCCAGCAGCGTCGGGTCACGGGCAGGGGGCTACAATGAGCAGTTCTTC. This translates into CASSVGSRAGGYNEQFF.

The V gene is TRBV7-2, the J gene TRBJ2-7, with 8 bases that match TRBD2. The junction had 12 bases not matched to a gene; V was cut back by 5 bases and J by 0 bases. This CDR3 spans 17 amino acids. Germline V lookup: CDR1 SGHTA, CDR2 FQGNSA. The CDR3 DNA sequence: TGTGCCAGCAGCACTCCCACCAGCGGGGGAAGCTCCTACGAGCAGTACTTC. Its protein is CASSTPTSGGSSYEQYF.

This clone was recorded a few times. The chain links TRBV14 to TRBJ1-4; D remains ambiguous. The CDR3 covers 17 residues. The germline gives CDR1 SGHDN, CDR2 FVKESK. Trimming stripped 1 base from V and 9 bases from J, with 21 bases between. The CDR3 reads CASSQARGSREVKKLFF. In DNA form, the CDR3 reads TGTGCCAGCAGCCAAGCCCGGGGATCTCGGGAGGTGAAAAAACTGTTTTTT. The whole variable domain, filled in from reference TRBV14 and TRBJ1-4, reads EAGVTQFPSHSVIEKGQTVTLRCDPISGHDNLYWYRRVMGKEIKFLLHFVKESKQDESGMPNNRFLAERTGGTYSTLKVQPAELEDSGVYFCASSQARGSREVKKLFFGSGTQLSVL.

CDR3 nucleotides: TGTGCCAGCAGCTTAAGGAGGGGACAAAACTATGGCTACACCTTC. Amino acids: CASSLRRGQNYGYTF. V usage is TRBV7-2 and J usage is TRBJ1-2; perhaps TRBD1 as D (6 bases). V was clipped by 2 bases and J by 2 bases, with 12 bases between them. Germline loops: CDR1 SGHTA, CDR2 FQGNSA. The CDR3 length is 15 residues. The whole variable domain, remainder taken from reference TRBV7-2 and TRBJ1-2, is GAGVSQSPSNKVTEKGKDVELRCDPISGHTALYWYRQSLGQGLEFLIYFQGNSAPDKSGLPSDRFSAERTGGSVSTLTIQRTQQEDSAVYLCASSLRRGQNYGYTFGSGTRLTVV.